These 28 T cell receptor beta chains were sequenced from one sample in a study of PD-1 and CTLA-4 blockade in melanoma. This table comes from immunoSEQ multiplex PCR, and its TCRdb copy is limited to in-frame clones, with some not included. The table shows around 29,000 clones, with around nine tenths occurring only once. The sequenced sample was CD8+ T cells from peripheral blood, obtained before anti-PD-1 treatment. The receptors shown here come from a human donor with melanoma.

The V and J genes are TRBV24-1 and TRBJ1-2, with TRBD1 matching over 7 bases. CDR1 and CDR2 from the germline V gene are KGHDR and SFDVKD. This CDR3 comprises 15 residues. V gave up 5 bases and J gave up 5 bases; unmatched junction bases: 10. The CDR3 DNA reads TGTGCCACCAGTGCTTGGGAGGGGGCGGAGTATGGCTACACCTTC. Its protein product is CATSAWEGAEYGYTF.

CDR3 coding DNA: TGCAGCGTTGAACTAGCGTACACCTACGAGCAGTACTTC. Amino acid sequence: CSVELAYTYEQYF. The chain joins TRBV29-1 to TRBJ2-7, with D possibly being TRBD2 (6 bases). CDR3 length: 13 residues. Trimming cost V 2 bases and J 2 bases, with 10 bases left between them. Germline V lookup: CDR1 SQVTM, CDR2 ANQGSEA.

The chain couples TRBV27 to TRBJ2-3; 8 bases map to TRBD2. Germline lookup yields CDR1 MNHEY and CDR2 SMNVEV (reference sequence). The V and J ends lost 4 bases and 0 bases, in that order; junction bases with no gene match: 15. The CDR3 has 19 amino acids. The CDR3 loop reads CASSSLAGGLGFSTDTQYF. In nucleotides, the CDR3 is TGTGCCAGCAGTTCACTTGCGGGGGGTCTAGGATTTAGCACAGATACGCAGTATTTT.

The count of this clone is one. The CDR3 is CATSREDTFNEKLFF. In DNA form, the CDR3 reads TGTGCCACCAGCAGAGAGGACACTTTTAATGAAAAACTGTTTTTT. V usage is TRBV15 and J usage is TRBJ1-4; maybe TRBD1 (5 bases). The CDR3 is 15 residues long. Trimming pared 0 bases from V and 4 bases from J, leaving 9 bases between. CDR1 is LNHNV and CDR2 is YYDKDF in the germline V gene (reference sequence).

V and J are TRBV27 and TRBJ2-7, with TRBD2 matching over 9 bases. Germline lookup yields CDR1 MNHEY and CDR2 SMNVEV (reference sequence). The CDR3 runs to 16 residues. With V trimmed by 3 bases and J by 5 bases, 11 bases remained unmatched. The CDR3 DNA is TGTGCCAGCAGTTTCTCAAGAGCGGGGGGAGCCCACGAGCAGTACTTC. This codes for CASSFSRAGGAHEQYF.

The chain is built from TRBV27 and TRBJ1-2; D might be TRBD1 (6 bases). There are 14 residues in the CDR3. V lost 6 bases and J 14 bases, leaving 25 bases between the germline ends. Germline-derived CDR1 and CDR2 are MNHEY and SMNVEV (reference sequence). CDR3 residues: CASSLSTGAGDTTF. DNA for the CDR3: TGTGCCAGCAGCCTTTCGACAGGTGCAGGGGACACGACCTTC.

This clone was observed once. The genes are TRBV3-1 (or the pseudogene TRBV3-2) and TRBJ2-5, with D perhaps TRBD2 (5 bases). The V and J ends lost 0 bases and 0 bases respectively, with 11 bases between them. This CDR3 spans 16 amino acids. Germline V gives CDR1 LGHDT, CDR2 YNNKEL (reference sequence). CDR3 residues: CASSQDSQADQETQYF. Here the CDR3 DNA reads TGTGCCAGCAGCCAAGATTCCCAAGCGGACCAAGAGACCCAGTACTTC.

The CDR3 loop reads CASSQTGGADQPQHF. The CDR3 DNA follows: TGTGCCAGCAGCCAGACAGGGGGCGCGGATCAGCCCCAGCATTTT. J is TRBJ1-5 and V is TRBV3-1 (or the pseudogene TRBV3-2); 10 bases match TRBD1. Per germline, CDR1 LGHDT and CDR2 YNNKEL (reference sequence). This CDR3 is built from 15 residues. Unmatched junction bases numbered 4, after V lost 3 bases and J lost 5 bases.

This chain uses TRBV29-1 with TRBJ2-3; D is undetermined. CDR1 is SQVTM, CDR2 ANQGSEA, per germline. CDR3 size: 12 residues. Trimming removed 3 bases from V and 2 bases from J, with 6 bases in between. The CDR3 region is CSVDDYTDTQYF. In nucleotides, the CDR3 is TGCAGCGTTGACGATTACACAGATACGCAGTATTTT.

V gene TRBV6-5 combines with J gene TRBJ2-2; TRBD2 might be the D (5 bases). CDR1 MNHEY and CDR2 SVGAGI come from the germline V gene. V was clipped by 2 bases and J by 4 bases, with 8 bases between them. The CDR3 sequence is 14 residues long. This CDR3 is CASSYDLATGELFF. The DNA for the CDR3 is TGTGCCAGCAGTTACGATCTAGCCACCGGGGAGCTGTTTTTT.

The J gene is TRBJ2-1, the V gene TRBV18; 7 bases map to TRBD1. The J segment lost 1 base and the V segment lost 3 bases, leaving 3 bases of the junction unmatched. This CDR3 comprises 15 residues. Per the germline V gene, CDR1 is KGHSH and CDR2 is LQKENI. The CDR3 loop is CASSPGTESYNEQFF. In DNA, the CDR3 is TGTGCCAGCTCACCGGGGACAGAGTCCTACAATGAGCAGTTCTTC.

The chain couples TRBV18 to TRBJ2-7, with TRBD2 matching over 13 bases. Unmatched junction bases numbered 10, after V lost 3 bases and J lost 2 bases. The CDR3 is made up of 18 amino acids. Germline V gene sequence: CDR1 KGHSH, CDR2 LQKENI. CDR3 bases: TGTGCCAGCTCACCTTTACTAGCGGGAGGGTCCCGGACCTACGAGCAGTACTTC. Translated, it gives CASSPLLAGGSRTYEQYF.

With respect to this clone: Other DNA sequences in this specimen translate into the identical CDR3. The rearrangement joins TRBV7-9 to TRBJ1-5, with 8 bases identical to TRBD1. The junction had 5 bases not matched to a gene; V was cut back by 4 bases and J by 6 bases. The CDR3 sequence is 14 residues long. Germline V CDR1 and CDR2: SEHNR, FQNEAQ (reference sequence). CDR3 in amino acids: CASSSGQGGQPQHF. As DNA, the CDR3 is TGTGCCAGCAGCTCCGGACAGGGAGGTCAGCCCCAGCATTTT.

The gene calls are TRBV11-2 and TRBJ2-1; 10 nucleotides match TRBD2. The CDR3 length is 17 residues. The germline V gene encodes CDR1 SGHAT and CDR2 FQNNGV. V lost 0 bases and J lost 7; bases outside the gene matches: 9. CDR3 loop: CASSLEHGLAGDNEQFF. The CDR3 nucleotides read TGTGCCAGCAGCTTAGAACACGGGCTAGCGGGAGATAATGAGCAGTTCTTC.

The chain combines TRBV28 with TRBJ1-2; unclear D gene. Germline V gene sequence: CDR1 MDHEN, CDR2 SYDVKM. The CDR3 loop spans 11 amino acids. V shed 4 bases and J shed 6 bases, with 6 bases lying between them. The CDR3 coding sequence is TGTGCCAGCAGTTCATTGAATGGCTACACCTTC. Protein: CASSSLNGYTF.

The V call is TRBV30, the J call TRBJ1-5; D possibly corresponds to TRBD1 (5 bases). Trimming cost V 2 bases and J 7 bases, with 12 bases left between them. CDR3 length: 13 amino acids. Germline-derived CDR1 and CDR2 are GTSNPN and SVGIG (reference sequence). CDR3 protein: CAWSTGPLQPQHF. The DNA for the CDR3 is TGTGCCTGGAGTACAGGACCACTACAGCCCCAGCATTTT.

The chain recombines TRBV18 with TRBJ2-5, with D unclear. This CDR3 contains 12 residues. Per germline, CDR1 KGHSH and CDR2 LQKENI. V was shortened by 1 base and J by 5 bases, with 5 bases between the two germline ends. As DNA, the CDR3 is TGTGCCAGCTCACCACGCGAGGAGACCCAGTACTTC. It codes for CASSPREETQYF.

This sequence joins TRBV15 and TRBJ2-2, with D perhaps assigned TRBD1 or TRBD2 (5 bases each). Trimming cost V 7 bases and J 0 bases, with 12 bases left between them. Germline V CDR1 and CDR2: LNHNV, YYDKDF (reference sequence). The CDR3 sequence is 15 residues long. In DNA, the CDR3 is TGTGCCACCACCTCGGGACCGGCGAACACCGGGGAGCTGTTTTTT. Its protein is CATTSGPANTGELFF. Supplemented by reference TRBV15 and TRBJ2-2, the full variable domain reads DAMVIQNPRYQVTQFGKPVTLSCSQTLNHNVMYWYQQKSSQAPKLLFHYYDKDFNNEADTPDNFQSRRPNTSFCFLDIRSPGLGDTAMYLCATTSGPANTGELFFGEGSRLTVL.

The rearrangement joins TRBV7-8 to TRBJ2-1, with D hard to call. V dropped 2 bases and J dropped 6 bases, with 20 bases sitting between them. CDR1 and CDR2 from the germline V gene are SGHVS and FQNEAQ. CDR3 size: 17 residues. DNA for the CDR3: TGTGCCAGCAGCTTACCCCCCGATAAGGAGTGGGGCAATGAGCAGTTCTTC. Its protein product is CASSLPPDKEWGNEQFF.

The chain combines TRBV28 with TRBJ1-1, with D uncertain. The CDR3 has 14 amino acids. The germline gives CDR1 MDHEN, CDR2 SYDVKM. V gave up 3 bases and J gave up 0 bases, with 8 bases separating them. The CDR3: CASSLEEMNTEAFF. The CDR3, as DNA: TGTGCCAGCAGTTTGGAGGAAATGAACACTGAAGCTTTCTTT.

This clone was detected a few times. The chain is built from TRBV28 and TRBJ1-6; D uncertain. Germline assignment: CDR1 MDHEN and CDR2 SYDVKM. This CDR3 is built from 15 residues. V was trimmed by 5 bases and J by 4 bases, leaving 12 bases between them. The CDR3 DNA reads as TGTGCCAGCAGTCTTCGGACGCTATATAATTCACCCCTCCACTTT. This codes for CASSLRTLYNSPLHF.

The CDR3 sequence is CASSIASAGGRNEQFF. The CDR3 DNA sequence: TGTGCCAGTAGTATAGCCTCGGCGGGAGGGAGGAATGAGCAGTTCTTC. This chain connects TRBV19 to TRBJ2-1; 9 bases fit TRBD2. Looked up from germline, CDR1 is LNHDA and CDR2 is SQIVND (reference sequence). The length of the CDR3 is 16 residues. The trim removed 1 base at V and 7 bases at J, leaving 8 bases unmatched.

This chain links TRBV4-1 with TRBJ2-7; maybe TRBD1 (6 bases). The CDR3 extends over 15 amino acids. V was shortened by 0 bases and J by 4 bases, with 13 bases between the two germline ends. CDR1 is MGHRA and CDR2 is YSYEKL in the germline V gene. The CDR3 sequence: CASSQEDSAPYEQYF. CDR3 bases: TGCGCCAGCAGCCAAGAGGACAGTGCCCCGTACGAGCAGTACTTC.

This chain links TRBV24-1 with TRBJ1-5; D is undetermined. The ends were cut back, 5 bases at V and 1 base at J, with 8 bases in the middle. Looked up from germline, CDR1 is KGHDR and CDR2 is SFDVKD. This CDR3 is built from 14 residues. CDR3 region: CATSGAESNQPQHF. The CDR3 nucleotides are TGTGCCACCAGTGGGGCCGAGAGCAATCAGCCCCAGCATTTT.

The V gene is TRBV5-6, the J gene TRBJ1-1; 9 bases line up with TRBD1. Germline V lookup: CDR1 SGHDT, CDR2 YYEEEE. This CDR3 is built from 16 residues. V lost 4 bases, J lost 0 bases, and 7 bases stayed unmatched. DNA for the CDR3: TGTGCCAGCAGCCTCTGGACAGGGGCCTTGAACACTGAAGCTTTCTTT. It codes for CASSLWTGALNTEAFF.

The chain links TRBV19 to TRBJ2-7, with TRBD1 matching 10 bases. CDR1 is LNHDA and CDR2 is SQIVND in the germline V gene (reference sequence). The CDR3 consists of 13 residues. V was clipped by 6 bases and J by 5 bases; unmatched bases: 4. The CDR3 bases are TGTGCCAGTAGGGGACAGGGGCTTCACGAGCAGTACTTC. It specifies CASRGQGLHEQYF.

The chain is built from TRBV7-9 and TRBJ1-5; D is undetermined. V was pared by 3 bases and J by 2 bases, with 2 bases between. The CDR3 runs 12 residues. Germline-derived CDR1 and CDR2 are SEHNR and FQNEAQ (reference sequence). Written as DNA, the CDR3 is TGTGCCAGCAGCTTGGGCAATCAGCCCCAGCATTTT. Residues: CASSLGNQPQHF.

The chain joins TRBV28 to TRBJ2-3; TRBD1 matches 12 bases. The CDR3 extends over 16 amino acids. Trimming cost V 4 bases and J 5 bases; bases outside gene matches: 7. CDR1 and CDR2 (germline): MDHEN, SYDVKM. In DNA, the CDR3 is TGTGCCAGCAGTTCCCGGGACAGGGGGCTTGTAGATACGCAGTATTTT. Protein: CASSSRDRGLVDTQYF.